The 14 T cell receptor beta chains below come from one sample, sequenced in a study of T cell repertoires in aging, cancer and after chemotherapy. Multiplex touch-down PCR with TRB-A/B primers amplified rearranged V-D-J TRB sequences. TCRdb re-called the multiplex PCR reads through MiXCR, storing one row per CDR3 protein. The sample records about 10,000 distinct CDR3 sequences, more than 20% being singletons. The template was genomic DNA from peripheral blood, not RNA. The sequencing input was blood. The source is a human donor with a blood cancer. The donor label of this sample is uncertain.

This clonotype is medium-sized (0.01 to 0.1%) by share. The chain combines TRBV6-5 with TRBJ2-1; 8 nucleotides align to TRBD2. The CDR3 has 14 amino acids. Germline V gene lookup returns CDR1 MNHEY and CDR2 SVGAGI. Trimming cost V 6 bases and J 6 bases; bases outside gene matches: 7. CDR3 loop: CASSLRTSPNEQFF. CDR3 DNA sequence: TGTGCCAGCAGCCTTCGGACTAGCCCCAATGAGCAGTTCTTC.

This clonotype has at least ten counts. The rearrangement links TRBV6-2 or TRBV6-3 to TRBJ2-3; perhaps TRBD2 as D (5 bases). CDR3 length: 14 amino acids. V lost 6 bases to trimming and J lost 3 bases, with 13 bases between them. The germline CDR1 and CDR2 sequences are MNHEY and SVGEGT. CDR3 residues: CASSWRGITDTQYF. DNA for the CDR3: TGTGCCAGCAGCTGGAGAGGGATAACAGATACGCAGTATTTT.

This clonotype has a handful of counts. The V call is TRBV27, the J call TRBJ1-1; D gene unclear. V shed 3 bases and J shed 0 bases, with 5 bases lying between them. The germline gives CDR1 MNHEY, CDR2 SMNVEV (reference sequence). The CDR3 loop spans 13 amino acids. Here the CDR3 reads CASSFQLNTEAFF. DNA for the CDR3: TGTGCCAGCAGTTTTCAGCTGAACACTGAAGCTTTCTTT.

This chain uses TRBV19 with TRBJ1-3, with D unclear. Looked up from germline, CDR1 is LNHDA and CDR2 is SQIVND (reference sequence). Trimming took off 3 bases at V and 0 bases at J, with 15 bases between the two ends. CDR3 length: 17 residues. CDR3 nucleotide sequence: TGTGCCAGTAGTATCCCTATTCAGTTGAACTCTGGAAACACCATATATTTT. Amino acid sequence: CASSIPIQLNSGNTIYF.

This clonotype has only a few counts. The V call is TRBV10-2, the J call TRBJ2-7, with D unclear. Trimming left V 7 bases short and J 3 bases short, with 7 bases between. Germline CDR1 WSHSY, CDR2 SAAADI. The CDR3 runs 11 residues. The DNA of the CDR3 is TGCGCCAGCACCAAGAGCTACGAGCAGTACTTC. It codes for CASTKSYEQYF.

The rearrangement links TRBV20-1 to TRBJ2-7; 11 nucleotides match TRBD2. There are 17 residues in the CDR3. J lost 2 bases, V lost 3 bases, and 12 bases had no gene match. The germline V gene encodes CDR1 DFQATT and CDR2 SNEGSKA (reference sequence). The CDR3 sequence: CSASGQIAGGGAYEQYF. The CDR3 DNA reads as TGCAGTGCTAGCGGGCAGATAGCGGGAGGGGGGGCCTACGAGCAGTACTTC.

Worth noting for this clonotype: Germline and junction disagree at one end, which may indicate a read error. The rearrangement uses TRBV13 and TRBJ2-7; 9 positions agree with TRBD2. Germline CDR1 is PRHDT and CDR2 is FYEKMQ (reference sequence). The CDR3 is made up of 19 amino acids. The CDR3 DNA follows: TGCGCCAGCAGCCCGCTTGACGGAAAGCGGGAGGCCTCGCGGGGGGAGCAGTACTTC. Protein product: CASSPLDGKREASRGEQYF.

In its sample, this clonotype is medium-sized. The rearrangement links TRBV5-4 to TRBJ2-1; TRBD1 might be the D (5 bases). This CDR3 comprises 14 residues. Trimming pared 3 bases from V and 5 bases from J, leaving 12 bases between. Germline V lookup: CDR1 SGHNT, CDR2 YYREEE (reference sequence). CDR3 DNA: TGTGCCAGCAGCTACGACAGAACCAACAATGAGCAGTTCTTC. Protein sequence: CASSYDRTNNEQFF.

By share, this clonotype ranks as medium-sized. The V call is TRBV29-1, the J call TRBJ1-1; the D is unclear. The CDR3 runs 13 residues. Between the trimmed V and J ends, which lost 2 bases and 5 bases, there was a span of 12 bases. The germline V gene encodes CDR1 SQVTM and CDR2 ANQGSEA. The CDR3, as DNA: TGCAGCGTTGAAAATGGCGCGGGTACTGAAGCTTTCTTT. Its translation is CSVENGAGTEAFF.

By share of the sample, this clonotype is medium-sized. The V and J genes are TRBV29-1 and TRBJ1-1; D not resolved. The germline V and J ends were trimmed by 4 bases and 1 base, with 4 bases remaining between them. Germline CDR1 reads SQVTM; CDR2 reads ANQGSEA. The CDR3 is 11 amino acids. As DNA, the CDR3 is TGCAGCGTTGTGACGAACACTGAAGCTTTCTTT. Translation gives CSVVTNTEAFF.

J is TRBJ2-7 and V is TRBV6-1; 10 bases map to TRBD1. Germline values: CDR1 MNHNS, CDR2 SASEGT. The CDR3 has 15 residues. V lost 4 bases to trimming and J lost 4 bases; unmatched junction nucleotides: 7. The CDR3: CASSGPGTGAYEQYF. CDR3 sequence (DNA): TGTGCCAGCAGTGGTCCCGGGACAGGGGCGTACGAGCAGTACTTC.

The CDR3 loop is CASSLGVEGRRYGYTF. CDR3 DNA sequence: TGTGCCAGCAGCTTAGGAGTGGAGGGACGGAGGTATGGCTACACCTTC. The chain couples TRBV7-3 to TRBJ1-2, with D possibly TRBD1 on 5 matching bases. The V gene's germline CDR1 is SGHTA and CDR2 FQGTGA. Trimming pared 2 bases from V and 5 bases from J, leaving 18 bases between. The CDR3 is made up of 16 amino acids.

This chain uses TRBV13 with TRBJ2-7; TRBD2 is a possible D gene (6 bases). This CDR3 has 14 residues. Trimming removed 1 base at V and 2 bases at J, with 9 bases between. From germline, CDR1 is PRHDT and CDR2 FYEKMQ (reference sequence). For the CDR3, the DNA is TGTGCCAGCAGCTTAGCCGGGAGACCCTACGAGCAGTACTTC. This codes for CASSLAGRPYEQYF.

This clonotype is medium-sized within its sample. The chain employs TRBV10-3 and TRBJ2-7, with 7 bases matching TRBD2. V shed 4 bases, J shed 4 bases, and the junction held 10 bases outside the gene matches. The CDR3 totals 15 residues. Germline CDR1 ENHRY, CDR2 SYGVKD. The CDR3 nucleotides read TGTGCCATCAGTGGCCAGCTAGCGGAACGATACGAGCAGTACTTC. Amino acids: CAISGQLAERYEQYF.